The clone carrying this T cell receptor (beta chain) has a handful of counts. Its antigen is not identified. This sample is part of a study of response to subunit inactivated influenza vaccine. Each CDR3 protein is one row after TCRdb ran MiXCR on the RT-PCR reads. The data contain hundreds of thousands of distinct CDR3 sequences, under 20% of them singletons. General study points: Only a handful of new T cells, the authors suggested, are recruited with each seasonal influenza vaccination.

The CDR3 spans 13 residues. Germline CDR1 is SEHNR and CDR2 is FQNEAQ (reference sequence). The germline V and J ends were trimmed by 5 bases and 7 bases, with 13 bases remaining between them. The sequence derives from a man between 45 and 60 years old who received an inactivated influenza vaccine. The gene calls are TRBV7-9 and TRBJ2-3; no clear D. Sample: PBMCs from blood, taken 4 to 6 days after vaccination. Here the CDR3 reads CASSPRDGHTQYF. Written as DNA, the CDR3 is TGTGCCAGCAGCCCGCGAGACGGTCATACGCAGTATTTT.